This entry describes one T cell receptor (beta chain). A second roughly 7 to 12 cycle PCR used barcoded and J-beta primers. TCRdb reprocessed the 5' RACE reads with MiXCR, giving one entry per CDR3 protein. The sample yields some 800,000 distinct CDR3 sequences, 20% to 25% seen once. This entry is derived from a study of blood T cells in healthy people across ages. Study details: The capture of about one barcoded beta molecule per two T cells was achieved by template switching.

CDR1 and CDR2 (germline): MNHEY, SVGAGI. V shed 1 base, J shed 1 base, and the junction held 9 bases outside the gene matches. The CDR3 is made up of 18 amino acids. These data were also filed under a second study, of T cells of mothers and their children. This second study notes: Samples were obtained from a few healthy Caucasian mothers and their six children. No persistent microchimeric T cell clones were detected.

Sequencing input: blood. The chain employs TRBV6-5 and TRBJ1-2, with 10 positions matching TRBD1. This clonotype was sampled from a boy between 10 and 17 years old in good health. In DNA, the CDR3 is TGTGCCAGCAGTTACTTCCCCGGGACAGGGGACTATAACTATGGCTACACCTTC. Translation gives CASSYFPGTGDYNYGYTF.